What follows is one TCR beta chain and its context. The sample originates from a study of control samples from healthy donors and cancer patients. The repertoire was sequenced with immunoSEQ multiplex PCR; TCRdb's copy has only in-frame clones and lacks some. The profile covers roughly 70,000 clones, with under 90% appearing a single time and under 30% taken by the ten largest. The sequence was obtained from a man in his forties or fifties in good health. Input material: blood.

The CDR3, as DNA: TGTGCCAGCAGCTTTATGAGGACTGAAGCTTTCTTT. It specifies CASSFMRTEAFF. The chain uses TRBV5-5 and TRBJ1-1, with unresolved D. Germline assignment: CDR1 SGHKS and CDR2 YYEKEE (reference sequence). V lost 2 bases and J lost 5, with 7 bases in between. This CDR3 contains 12 residues.